These 27 T cell receptor beta chains originate from one sample sequenced in a study of PD-L1 blockade in urothelial cancer. Documented time point: pretreatment peripheral blood. TCRdb keeps only in-frame clones here, not all; method: immunoSEQ multiplex PCR. The table shows fewer than 50,000 clones, with around 80% occurring only once. The specimen comprised PBMCs, sampled around atezolizumab (anti-PD-L1) treatment. These receptors all stem from a man between 70 and 80 years old with urothelial cancer.

V is TRBV9 and J is TRBJ1-1; a weak D match, TRBD1 (6 bases). This CDR3 is 18 amino acids long. Germline loops: CDR1 SGDLS, CDR2 YYNGEE. V was pared by 4 bases and J by 1 base, with 23 bases between. CDR3 coding DNA: TGTGCCAGCAGCCCCCGATCACCCGGGACACAAAGGAACACTGAAGCTTTCTTT. This translates into CASSPRSPGTQRNTEAFF. Together with reference TRBV9 and TRBJ1-1, the CDR3 gives the full variable domain: DSGVTQTPKHLITATGQRVTLRCSPRSGDLSVYWYQQSLDQGLQFLIQYYNGEERAKGNILERFSAQQFPDLHSELNLSSLELGDSALYFCASSPRSPGTQRNTEAFFGQGTRLTVV.

V usage is TRBV7-6 and J usage is TRBJ2-1; 9 bases are shared with TRBD2. V gave up 3 bases and J gave up 7 bases; unmatched junction bases: 4. CDR3 length: 14 amino acids. Germline values: CDR1 SGHVS, CDR2 FNYEAQ. CDR3 sequence (DNA): TGTGCCAGCAGCTTTGGCGGGAGGGATAATGAGCAGTTCTTC. Protein: CASSFGGRDNEQFF.

The J gene is TRBJ2-3, the V gene TRBV5-1; 14 bases are a match to TRBD2. V was clipped by 0 bases and J by 5 bases; unmatched bases: 5. CDR1 SGHRS and CDR2 YFSETQ come from the germline V gene. The CDR3 has 17 residues. CDR3 in amino acids: CASSLGTSGGWRDTQYF. The CDR3 nucleotides read TGCGCCAGCAGCTTGGGGACTAGCGGGGGGTGGCGAGATACGCAGTATTTT.

J is TRBJ1-3 and V is TRBV5-1; D may be TRBD1 (5 bases). Germline values: CDR1 SGHRS, CDR2 YFSETQ. The CDR3 length is 15 residues. Trimming stripped 2 bases from V and 0 bases from J, with 9 bases between. Written as DNA, the CDR3 is TGCGCCAGCAGCTTCGACAGAGACTCTGGAAACACCATATATTTT. It specifies CASSFDRDSGNTIYF.

The rearrangement uses TRBV15 and TRBJ2-7; no definite D call. The ends were cut back, 0 bases at V and 4 bases at J, with 22 bases in the middle. The length of the CDR3 is 18 residues. Looked up from germline, CDR1 is LNHNV and CDR2 is YYDKDF (reference sequence). CDR3 coding DNA: TGTGCCACCAGCAGAGATCCCACTGGTCTTCTTCCGATGTACGAGCAGTACTTC. Translating it yields CATSRDPTGLLPMYEQYF.

The gene calls are TRBV7-6 and TRBJ1-1; D is ambiguous. CDR3 length: 13 residues. The V and J ends lost 6 bases and 2 bases respectively, with 10 bases between them. Germline CDR1 is SGHVS and CDR2 is FNYEAQ. For the CDR3, the DNA is TGTGCCAGCAGTTCTACAGTCAACACTGAAGCTTTCTTT. Its protein is CASSSTVNTEAFF.

The V gene is TRBV19, the J gene TRBJ1-5; D unresolved. V was clipped by 6 bases and J by 1 base, with 10 bases between them. Germline V gene data show CDR1 as LNHDA and CDR2 as SQIVND (reference sequence). The CDR3 consists of 14 residues. The CDR3 nucleotides are TGTGCCAGTAGGGTGACATCCAGCAATCAGCCCCAGCATTTT. It codes for CASRVTSSNQPQHF.

DNA of the CDR3: TGTGCCAGCAGCCCCCGCGGCAGCTCCTACAATGAGCAGTTCTTC. It specifies CASSPRGSSYNEQFF. V gene TRBV9 combines with J gene TRBJ2-1, with D unresolved. Trimming removed 4 bases at V and 0 bases at J, with 11 bases between. The CDR3 consists of 15 residues. The germline CDR1 and CDR2 sequences are SGDLS and YYNGEE.

There are many counts of this clone. This sequence joins TRBV5-7 and TRBJ2-7; weak D call: TRBD1 (6 bases). TRBV5-7 is classed as an ORF, of uncertain function. V was clipped by 1 base and J by 3 bases, with 14 bases between them. The CDR3 length is 15 residues. The DNA of the CDR3 is TGTGCCAGCAGCTTGAATCCAGGGGTAGTCTACGAGCAGTACTTC. Encoded protein: CASSLNPGVVYEQYF.

J is TRBJ2-1 and V is TRBV7-2; 10 bases map to TRBD2. CDR3 length: 16 residues. The germline V gene encodes CDR1 SGHTA and CDR2 FQGNSA. V dropped 6 bases and J dropped 2; count of bases not matched to a gene: 7. The CDR3 DNA reads as TGTGCCAGCAGTCGACTAGCGGGCCGCACCTACAATGAGCAGTTCTTC. This encodes CASSRLAGRTYNEQFF. Full variable domain (remainder filled in from reference TRBV7-2 and TRBJ2-1): GAGVSQSPSNKVTEKGKDVELRCDPISGHTALYWYRQSLGQGLEFLIYFQGNSAPDKSGLPSDRFSAERTGGSVSTLTIQRTQQEDSAVYLCASSRLAGRTYNEQFFGPGTRLTVL.

This rearrangement joins TRBV9 to TRBJ1-1; 7 nucleotides align to TRBD1. The CDR3 spans 14 residues. V was pared by 4 bases and J by 7 bases, with 10 bases of the junction left unmatched. Germline V gene lookup returns CDR1 SGDLS and CDR2 YYNGEE. CDR3 region: CASSPEGTALEAFF. The CDR3 DNA reads as TGTGCCAGCAGCCCAGAAGGGACAGCTCTTGAAGCTTTCTTT.

The J gene is TRBJ2-1, the V gene TRBV5-4; TRBD2 agrees at 12 bases. Trimming cost V 0 bases and J 7 bases; bases outside gene matches: 8. CDR1 and CDR2 (germline): SGHNT, YYREEE (reference sequence). This CDR3 contains 17 residues. This chain's CDR3 is CASSLALAGGSRNEQFF. For the CDR3, the DNA is TGTGCCAGCAGCTTGGCACTAGCGGGGGGCTCCCGTAATGAGCAGTTCTTC.

The chain combines TRBV27 with TRBJ2-7; no reliable D call. CDR3 size: 13 residues. V lost 3 bases to trimming and J lost 6 bases, with 12 bases between them. Germline V gene data show CDR1 as MNHEY and CDR2 as SMNVEV (reference sequence). The CDR3 DNA sequence: TGTGCCAGCAGTTTCTACTTTCGGTCCGAGCAGTACTTC. Its translation is CASSFYFRSEQYF.

The J gene is TRBJ1-2, the V gene TRBV7-9, with a possible D match to TRBD1 (5 bases). Trimming cost V 0 bases and J 4 bases, with 12 bases left between them. This CDR3 is built from 15 residues. Germline CDR1 SEHNR, CDR2 FQNEAQ (reference sequence). CDR3 DNA: TGTGCCAGCAGCTTAGCTTTGGCAGGGCCCTATGGCTACACCTTC. The encoded protein is CASSLALAGPYGYTF.

The V and J genes are TRBV29-1 and TRBJ1-3; weak D call: TRBD1 (5 bases). Trimming took 5 bases from V and 8 from J, leaving 10 bases between them. CDR3 length equals 11 residues. CDR1 SQVTM and CDR2 ANQGSEA come from the germline V gene. The CDR3 sequence: CSVPTGDTIYF. In nucleotides, the CDR3 is TGCAGCGTTCCTACGGGGGACACCATATATTTT.

The rearrangement joins TRBV4-2 to TRBJ2-5; 10 nucleotides align to TRBD2. CDR1 is LGHNA and CDR2 is YNFKEQ in the germline V gene. This CDR3 comprises 13 residues. V dropped 0 bases and J dropped 13; count of bases not matched to a gene: 5. The CDR3 here is CASSQERRLAGYF. CDR3 nucleotide sequence: TGTGCCAGCAGCCAAGAACGTCGACTAGCGGGGTACTTC.

This chain links TRBV5-8 with TRBJ2-7; 8 bases fit TRBD1. CDR1 SGHTS and CDR2 YDEGEE come from the germline V gene. CDR3 length: 13 amino acids. The V gene end was trimmed by 4 bases and the J gene end by 2 bases; junction bases not matched to a gene: 2. The CDR3 sequence is CASSRTGPYEQYF. The DNA of the CDR3 is TGTGCCAGCAGCCGGACAGGGCCCTACGAGCAGTACTTC.

The V gene is TRBV2, the J gene TRBJ1-3; TRBD1 might be the D (5 bases). This CDR3 contains 14 residues. Per the germline V gene, CDR1 is SNHLY and CDR2 is FYNNEI. V was trimmed by 3 bases and J by 0 bases, leaving 6 bases between them. The CDR3 DNA reads TGTGCCAGCAGTGACCAGGGCTCTGGAAACACCATATATTTT. The encoded protein is CASSDQGSGNTIYF.

The chain employs TRBV19 and TRBJ2-2, with TRBD2 matching over 9 bases. CDR1 LNHDA and CDR2 SQIVND come from the germline V gene (reference sequence). CDR3 length: 15 residues. Trimming cost V 5 bases and J 8 bases; bases outside gene matches: 9. The CDR3: CASSPGSGRSGELFF. The CDR3 DNA reads TGTGCCAGTAGTCCCGGCAGCGGGAGGTCAGGGGAGCTGTTTTTT.

The chain is built from TRBV9 and TRBJ1-2, with D possibly TRBD1 on 6 matching bases. The germline V and J ends were trimmed by 0 bases and 0 bases, with 15 bases remaining between them. The CDR3 is 17 residues long. Germline values: CDR1 SGDLS, CDR2 YYNGEE. This CDR3 reads CASSVARDRNANYGYTF. CDR3 DNA: TGTGCCAGCAGCGTAGCCAGAGACAGGAACGCTAACTATGGCTACACCTTC.

The chain carries TRBV18 and TRBJ2-1, with 10 bases that match TRBD1. From germline, CDR1 is KGHSH and CDR2 LQKENI. Unmatched junction bases numbered 8, after V lost 6 bases and J lost 6 bases. The CDR3 has 15 residues. As DNA, the CDR3 is TGTGCCAGCTCCCTCGACAGGGGGCTTGTCAATGAGCAGTTCTTC. This sequence encodes CASSLDRGLVNEQFF.

V is TRBV23-1 and J is TRBJ1-1, with D uncertain. TRBV23-1 has ORF status, its function being uncertain. Trimming cost V 6 bases and J 3 bases, with 11 bases left between them. The CDR3 loop spans 13 amino acids. The CDR3 loop is CASRRCFHTEAFF. The CDR3 coding sequence is TGCGCCAGCAGGCGGTGTTTTCACACTGAAGCTTTCTTT.

The rearrangement uses TRBV20-1 and TRBJ2-1; 7 bases map to TRBD1. Trimming removed 7 bases from V and 10 bases from J; junction bases left unmatched: 7. CDR3 size: 11 residues. Germline V gene data show CDR1 as DFQATT and CDR2 as SNEGSKA (reference sequence). CDR3: CSVRGGGEQFF. The CDR3 DNA reads as TGCAGTGTCAGAGGGGGCGGCGAGCAGTTCTTC.

The genes are TRBV18 and TRBJ1-1; D uncertain. V dropped 6 bases and J dropped 1 base, with 9 bases sitting between them. This CDR3 region has 13 residues. Per germline, CDR1 KGHSH and CDR2 LQKENI. Written as DNA, the CDR3 is TGTGCCAGCTCCTCTGCACAGAACACTGAAGCTTTCTTT. This encodes CASSSAQNTEAFF.

This chain links TRBV18 with TRBJ1-4, with D uncertain. The germline gives CDR1 KGHSH, CDR2 LQKENI. V was clipped by 3 bases and J by 14 bases, with 13 bases between them. This CDR3 spans 12 amino acids. CDR3 coding DNA: TGTGCCAGCTCACCCCTCGTGAGTCCCCTGTTTTTT. It is translated as CASSPLVSPLFF. Combining the CDR3 with reference TRBV18 and TRBJ1-4 gives the whole variable domain NAGVMQNPRHLVRRRGQEARLRCSPMKGHSHVYWYRQLPEEGLKFMVYLQKENIIDESGMPKERFSAEFPKEGPSILRIQQVVRGDSAAYFCASSPLVSPLFFGSGTQLSVL.

This chain joins TRBV6-5 and TRBJ1-2; D gene ambiguous. CDR1 and CDR2 (germline): MNHEY, SVGAGI. CDR3 length: 15 residues. V dropped 0 bases and J dropped 2 bases, with 10 bases sitting between them. CDR3 nucleotide sequence: TGTGCCAGCAGTTACTCGGGAGTAGGGAACTATGGCTACACCTTC. Protein: CASSYSGVGNYGYTF.

The chain combines TRBV5-1 with TRBJ2-5; TRBD1 matches at 10 bases. There are 14 residues in the CDR3. V lost 3 bases and J lost 3; bases outside the gene matches: 2. The V gene's germline CDR1 is SGHRS and CDR2 YFSETQ. CDR3 region: CASSSGTGEETQYF. CDR3 DNA sequence: TGCGCCAGCAGCTCCGGGACAGGGGAAGAGACCCAGTACTTC.